One sample yielded the 16 T cell receptor beta chains listed below, sequenced in a study of T cells in tumors after PD-1 blockade. Assay used: immunoSEQ multiplex PCR; TCRdb lists only in-frame clones, some missing. The sample holds 15,000 or so clones; more than 65% are singletons and the top ten take 20% to 25%. This specimen consisted of PBMCs, obtained after anti-PD-1 treatment. These receptor sequences come from a human donor with basal cell carcinoma.

V usage is TRBV5-1 and J usage is TRBJ2-1, with 8 bases aligning to TRBD1. This CDR3 has 15 amino acids. Unmatched junction bases numbered 8, after V lost 4 bases and J lost 5 bases. The germline V gene has CDR1 SGHRS and CDR2 YFSETQ. In nucleotides, the CDR3 is TGCGCCAGCAGCGCGACAGGGGAGTCCCACAATGAGCAGTTCTTC. Translating gives CASSATGESHNEQFF.

On this clone: The sample contains more than one DNA sequence encoding this CDR3. The rearrangement joins TRBV2 to TRBJ2-1, with 9 positions matching TRBD2. The CDR3 covers 19 residues. CDR1 is SNHLY, CDR2 FYNNEI, per germline. The CDR3 DNA reads as TGTCCCCGCTGTGACGGGTGGGCGCGGGAGGGGAGCTCCTACAATGAGCAGTTCTTC. This encodes CPRCDGWAREGSSYNEQFF.

The chain employs TRBV6-2 or TRBV6-3 and TRBJ2-5; the D is unclear. This CDR3 has 14 amino acids. Germline CDR1 and CDR2: MNHEY and SVGEGT. Between the trimmed V and J ends, which lost 0 bases and 5 bases, there was a span of 10 bases. CDR3: CASSYSTLGETQYF. The CDR3 DNA sequence: TGTGCCAGCAGTTACTCCACCCTTGGGGAGACCCAGTACTTC.

The V call is TRBV10-3, the J call TRBJ1-2, with D unclear. This CDR3 spans 13 amino acids. Per the germline V gene, CDR1 is ENHRY and CDR2 is SYGVKD. V lost 3 bases and J 4 bases, leaving 9 bases between the germline ends. CDR3 in DNA: TGTGCCATCAGTGAAAGGGTTCTCTATGGCTACACCTTC. As protein: CAISERVLYGYTF.

The sample holds a few counts of this clone. The chain recombines TRBV19 with TRBJ2-1; TRBD2 matches at 7 bases. Germline V gene lookup returns CDR1 LNHDA and CDR2 SQIVND (reference sequence). This CDR3 is 17 amino acids long. The J segment lost 1 base and the V segment lost 3 bases, leaving 9 bases of the junction unmatched. The CDR3 DNA follows: TGTGCCAGTAGTATCACCCACGGGGGGACTTCCTACAATGAGCAGTTCTTC. Translated: CASSITHGGTSYNEQFF.

This clone was seen a single time. V and J are TRBV28 and TRBJ2-1, with 12 nucleotides matching TRBD2. J was trimmed by 5 bases and V by 4 bases; bases with no gene match: 9. The CDR3 is 17 residues long. Germline assignment: CDR1 MDHEN and CDR2 SYDVKM. CDR3 coding DNA: TGTGCCAGCAGTTCTCTAGCGGGAGGGGGGGCTAACAATGAGCAGTTCTTC. Translation gives CASSSLAGGGANNEQFF.

About this clone itself: The germline gene is not matched at one end of the junction; a read error may be the cause. The chain couples TRBV28 to TRBJ1-6; the D gene is possibly TRBD1 (5 bases). CDR1 and CDR2 from the germline V gene are MDHEN and SYDVKM. This CDR3 has 11 residues. The CDR3 DNA follows: TGTGCCAGCCGTGGGCTCTGGGGCGGCGCGTTT. It encodes CASRGLWGGAF.

There are a few counts of this clone. The gene calls are TRBV7-7 and TRBJ2-7, with D possibly matching TRBD2 (5 bases). CDR1 is SSHAT, CDR2 FNYEAQ, per germline (reference sequence). With 1 base removed from V and 2 bases from J, the gap between germline ends came to 12 bases. The CDR3 is 15 residues long. The CDR3 region is CASSLGAGYTYEQYF. In DNA, the CDR3 is TGTGCCAGCAGCTTAGGCGCGGGCTACACCTACGAGCAGTACTTC. Using reference TRBV7-7 and TRBJ2-7 for the parts outside the CDR3, the full variable domain is GAGVSQSPRYKVTKRGQDVTLRCDPISSHATLYWYQQALGQGPEFLTYFNYEAQPDKSGLPSDRFSAERPEGSISTLTIQRTEQRDSAMYRCASSLGAGYTYEQYFGPGTRLTVT.

Remarks on this clone: A single base separates this from a much larger clone, so it may be a read error. Other DNA sequences in the same sample also yield this CDR3. CDR3 region: CASSAGTGYNEQFF. The CDR3, as DNA: TGTGCCAGCAGCGCCGGGACAGGATACAATGAGCAGTTCTTC. This chain connects TRBV9 to TRBJ2-1; 8 bases map to TRBD1. V shed 3 bases, J shed 4 bases, and the junction held 3 bases outside the gene matches. The CDR3 has 14 residues. CDR1 SGDLS and CDR2 YYNGEE come from the germline V gene.

The chain employs TRBV15 and TRBJ2-5; D remains unclear. Trimming took off 0 bases at V and 5 bases at J, with 13 bases between the two ends. The CDR3 has 15 amino acids. The germline V gene has CDR1 LNHNV and CDR2 YYDKDF (reference sequence). The CDR3 DNA reads as TGTGCCACCAGCAGAGATTCGCTTTCCCAGGAGACCCAGTACTTC. Translation: CATSRDSLSQETQYF.

The J gene is TRBJ2-1, the V gene TRBV9, with 8 nucleotides matching TRBD2. The CDR3 is made up of 19 amino acids. CDR1 is SGDLS, CDR2 YYNGEE, per germline. The trim removed 0 bases at V and 5 bases at J, leaving 16 bases unmatched. CDR3 in DNA: TGTGCCAGCAGCGTAGGCCTCCTGGGTTTAGCGGGGAACGACAATGAGCAGTTCTTC. Its translation is CASSVGLLGLAGNDNEQFF.

This chain connects TRBV3-1 (or the pseudogene TRBV3-2) to TRBJ2-7, with a tentative D call TRBD2 (7 bases). Trimming cost V 6 bases and J 6 bases, with 15 bases left between them. Looked up from germline, CDR1 is LGHDT and CDR2 is YNNKEL (reference sequence). The CDR3 runs to 13 residues. The DNA of the CDR3 is TGTGCCAGCAGACAGGGAGGGATGGGCGAGCAGTACTTC. As protein: CASRQGGMGEQYF.

This sequence joins TRBV3-1 (or the pseudogene TRBV3-2) and TRBJ2-7, with 10 bases fitting TRBD2. This CDR3 is built from 14 residues. The V gene end was trimmed by 4 bases and the J gene end by 6 bases; junction bases not matched to a gene: 6. CDR1 and CDR2 (germline): LGHDT, YNNKEL (reference sequence). CDR3 bases: TGTGCCAGCAGCCGGAGGGGACTAGCGCCCGAGCAGTACTTC. It encodes CASSRRGLAPEQYF.

This chain links TRBV6-2 or TRBV6-3 with TRBJ2-1, with D possibly TRBD2 on 5 matching bases. The CDR3 consists of 13 residues. Germline V CDR1 and CDR2: MNHEY, SVGEGT. V was trimmed by 4 bases and J by 4 bases, leaving 8 bases between them. CDR3 amino acids: CASSLRGYNEQFF. The CDR3 DNA sequence: TGTGCCAGCAGTTTACGCGGGTACAATGAGCAGTTCTTC.

The chain joins TRBV10-3 to TRBJ1-3; TRBD1 agrees at 8 bases. The V segment lost 10 bases and the J segment 0 bases; nucleotides outside the gene matches: 14. The germline V gene has CDR1 ENHRY and CDR2 SYGVKD. The CDR3 totals 17 residues. The CDR3 loop reads CATRGSQGARSGNTIYF. In DNA, the CDR3 is TGTGCCACAAGGGGATCGCAGGGGGCTCGCTCTGGAAACACCATATATTTT.

As for this clone: Different DNA sequences within this sample yield the same CDR3. V and J are TRBV2 and TRBJ2-1; TRBD2 might be the D (7 bases). The CDR3 is 19 amino acids. The ends were cut back, 11 bases at V and 0 bases at J, with 29 bases in the middle. Germline V gene data show CDR1 as SNHLY and CDR2 as FYNNEI. CDR3 in DNA: TGTGCCCCCTGTGAAGGGGGGGCGGGGGTGGGGAGCTCCTACAATGAGCAGTTCTTC. As protein: CAPCEGGAGVGSSYNEQFF.